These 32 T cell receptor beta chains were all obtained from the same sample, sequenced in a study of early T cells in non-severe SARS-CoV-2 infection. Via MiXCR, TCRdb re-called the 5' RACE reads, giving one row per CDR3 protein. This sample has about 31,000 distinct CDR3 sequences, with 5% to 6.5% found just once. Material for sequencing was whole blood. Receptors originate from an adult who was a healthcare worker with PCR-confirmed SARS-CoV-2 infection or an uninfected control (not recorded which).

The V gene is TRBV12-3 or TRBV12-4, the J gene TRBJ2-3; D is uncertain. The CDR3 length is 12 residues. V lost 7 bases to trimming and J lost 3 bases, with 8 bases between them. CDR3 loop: CASNRNTDTQYF. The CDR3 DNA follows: TGTGCCAGCAATCGAAATACAGATACGCAGTATTTT.

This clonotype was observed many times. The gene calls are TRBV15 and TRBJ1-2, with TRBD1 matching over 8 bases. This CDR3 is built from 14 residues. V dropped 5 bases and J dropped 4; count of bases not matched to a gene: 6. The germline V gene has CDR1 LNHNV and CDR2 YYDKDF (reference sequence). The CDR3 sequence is CATSAGTGVYGYTF. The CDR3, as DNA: TGTGCCACCAGCGCGGGGACAGGCGTCTATGGCTACACCTTC.

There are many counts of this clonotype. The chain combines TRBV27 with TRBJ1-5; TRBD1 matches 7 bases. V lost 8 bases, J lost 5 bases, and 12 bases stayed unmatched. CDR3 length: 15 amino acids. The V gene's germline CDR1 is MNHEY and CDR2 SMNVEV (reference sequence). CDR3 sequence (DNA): TGTGCCAGCCGGCCAACCGGGACAGAGGATCAGCCCCAGCATTTT. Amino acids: CASRPTGTEDQPQHF.

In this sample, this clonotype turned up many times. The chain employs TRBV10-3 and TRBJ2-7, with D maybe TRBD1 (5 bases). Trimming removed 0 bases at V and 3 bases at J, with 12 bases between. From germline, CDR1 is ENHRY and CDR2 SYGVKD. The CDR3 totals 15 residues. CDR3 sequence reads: CAISESSGASYEQYF. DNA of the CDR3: TGTGCCATCAGTGAGTCGAGTGGGGCGAGCTACGAGCAGTACTTC.

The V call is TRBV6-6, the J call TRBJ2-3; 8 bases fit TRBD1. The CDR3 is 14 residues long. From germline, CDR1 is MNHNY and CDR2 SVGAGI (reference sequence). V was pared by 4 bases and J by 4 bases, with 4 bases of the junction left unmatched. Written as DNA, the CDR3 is TGTGCCAGCAGTTCAACAGGGGGAGCAGATACGCAGTATTTT. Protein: CASSSTGGADTQYF.

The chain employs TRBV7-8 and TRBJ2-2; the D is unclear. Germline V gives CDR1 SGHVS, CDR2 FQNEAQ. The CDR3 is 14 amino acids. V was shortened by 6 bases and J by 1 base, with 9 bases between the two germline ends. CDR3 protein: CASSLALNTGELFF. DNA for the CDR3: TGTGCCAGCAGTCTGGCTCTGAACACCGGGGAGCTGTTTTTT. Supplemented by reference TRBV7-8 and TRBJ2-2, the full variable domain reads GAGVSQSPRYKVAKRGQDVALRCDPISGHVSLFWYQQALGQGPEFLTYFQNEAQLDKSGLPSDRFFAERPEGSVSTLKIQRTQQEDSAVYLCASSLALNTGELFFGEGSRLTVL.

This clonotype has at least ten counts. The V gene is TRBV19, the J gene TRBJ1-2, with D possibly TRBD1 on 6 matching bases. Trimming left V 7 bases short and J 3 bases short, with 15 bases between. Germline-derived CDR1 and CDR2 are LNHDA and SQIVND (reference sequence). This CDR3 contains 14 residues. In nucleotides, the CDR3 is TGTGCCAGTAACACCATGGGGGCGGACTATGGCTACACCTTC. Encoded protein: CASNTMGADYGYTF.

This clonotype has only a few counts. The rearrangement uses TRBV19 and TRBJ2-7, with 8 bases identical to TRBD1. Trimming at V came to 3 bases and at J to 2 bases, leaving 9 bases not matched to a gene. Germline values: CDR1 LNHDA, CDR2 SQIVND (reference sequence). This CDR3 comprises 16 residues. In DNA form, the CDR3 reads TGTGCCAGTAGTATCCCCATCGGACAGGGCACCTACGAGCAGTACTTC. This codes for CASSIPIGQGTYEQYF.

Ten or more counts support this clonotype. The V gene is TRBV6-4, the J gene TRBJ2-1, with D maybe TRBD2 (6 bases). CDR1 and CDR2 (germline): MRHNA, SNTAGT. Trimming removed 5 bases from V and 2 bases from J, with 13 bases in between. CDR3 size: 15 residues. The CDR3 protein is CASSLRESAYNEQFF. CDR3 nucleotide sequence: TGTGCCAGCAGTCTCCGGGAGAGCGCCTACAATGAGCAGTTCTTC.

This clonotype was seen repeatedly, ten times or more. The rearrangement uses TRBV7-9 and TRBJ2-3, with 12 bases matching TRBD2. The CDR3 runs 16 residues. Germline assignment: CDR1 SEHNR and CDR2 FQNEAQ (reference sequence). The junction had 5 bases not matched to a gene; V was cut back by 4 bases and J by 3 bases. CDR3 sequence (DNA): TGTGCCAGCAGCTCCGGACTAGCGGGGCTAACAGATACGCAGTATTTT. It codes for CASSSGLAGLTDTQYF.

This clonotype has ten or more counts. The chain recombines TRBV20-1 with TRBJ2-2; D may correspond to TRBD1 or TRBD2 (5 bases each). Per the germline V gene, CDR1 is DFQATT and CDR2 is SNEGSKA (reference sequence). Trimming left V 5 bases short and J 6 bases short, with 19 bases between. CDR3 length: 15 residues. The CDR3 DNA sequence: TGCAGTGCTCGCCCCGGTGGGGGTGGGGCCGGGGAGCTGTTTTTT. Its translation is CSARPGGGGAGELFF.

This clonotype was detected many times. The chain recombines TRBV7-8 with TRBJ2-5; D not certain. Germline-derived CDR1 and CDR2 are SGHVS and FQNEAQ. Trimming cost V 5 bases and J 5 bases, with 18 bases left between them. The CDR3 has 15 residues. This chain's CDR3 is CASSITIPPEETQYF. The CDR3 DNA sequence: TGTGCCAGCAGCATCACGATTCCGCCCGAGGAGACCCAGTACTTC.

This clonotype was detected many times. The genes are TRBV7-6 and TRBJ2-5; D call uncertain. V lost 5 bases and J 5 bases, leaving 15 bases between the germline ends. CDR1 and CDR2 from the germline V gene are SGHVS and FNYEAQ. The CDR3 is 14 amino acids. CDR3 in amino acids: CASSPTRLGETQYF. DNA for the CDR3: TGTGCCAGCAGCCCCACTCGTCTCGGGGAGACCCAGTACTTC.

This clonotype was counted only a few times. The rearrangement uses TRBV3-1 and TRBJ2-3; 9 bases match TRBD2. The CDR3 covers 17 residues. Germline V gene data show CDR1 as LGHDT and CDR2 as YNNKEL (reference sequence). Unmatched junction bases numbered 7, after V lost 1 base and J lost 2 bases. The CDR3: CASSQGLTSGNTDTQYF. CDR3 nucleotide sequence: TGTGCCAGCAGCCAAGGTTTGACTAGCGGTAACACAGATACGCAGTATTTT.

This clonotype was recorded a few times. For the CDR3, the DNA is TGTGCCACCCGGGGGGACAGGAAAAAACTGTTTTTT. Translating it yields CATRGDRKKLFF. The genes are TRBV12-3 or TRBV12-4 and TRBJ1-4; TRBD1 matches at 8 bases. CDR3 length equals 12 residues. The J segment lost 9 bases and the V segment lost 10 bases, leaving 7 bases of the junction unmatched.

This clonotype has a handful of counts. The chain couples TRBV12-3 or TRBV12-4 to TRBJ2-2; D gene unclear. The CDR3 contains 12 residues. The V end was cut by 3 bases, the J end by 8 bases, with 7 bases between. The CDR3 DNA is TGTGCCAGCAGTTTTGAGTTAGGGGAGCTGTTTTTT. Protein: CASSFELGELFF.

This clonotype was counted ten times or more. The CDR3 DNA reads as TGTGCCAGCAACCACGAGCGACAGGGGCGCCCCTACGAGCAGTACTTC. It translates to CASNHERQGRPYEQYF. The chain combines TRBV6-2 or TRBV6-3 with TRBJ2-7, with 8 bases fitting TRBD1. Germline-derived CDR1 and CDR2 are MNHEY and SVGEGT. This CDR3 is built from 16 residues. J lost 2 bases, V lost 7 bases, and 13 bases had no gene match.

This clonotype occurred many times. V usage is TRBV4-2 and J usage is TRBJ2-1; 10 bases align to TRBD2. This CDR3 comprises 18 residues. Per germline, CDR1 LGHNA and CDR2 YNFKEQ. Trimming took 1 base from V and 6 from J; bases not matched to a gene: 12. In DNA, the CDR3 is TGTGCCAGCAGCCAAGTTCCACCGGGACTAGCGAAGGTCAATGAGCAGTTCTTC. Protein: CASSQVPPGLAKVNEQFF.

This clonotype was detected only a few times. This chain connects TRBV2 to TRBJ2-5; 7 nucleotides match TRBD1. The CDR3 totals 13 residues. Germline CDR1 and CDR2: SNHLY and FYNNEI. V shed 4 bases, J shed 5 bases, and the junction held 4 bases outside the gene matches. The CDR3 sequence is CASSGQGTETQYF. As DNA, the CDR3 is TGTGCCAGCAGTGGACAGGGTACGGAGACCCAGTACTTC.

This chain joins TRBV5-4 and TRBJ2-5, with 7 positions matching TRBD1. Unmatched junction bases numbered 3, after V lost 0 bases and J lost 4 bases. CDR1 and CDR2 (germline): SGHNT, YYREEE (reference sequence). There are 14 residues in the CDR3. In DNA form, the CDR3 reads TGTGCCAGCAGCTTGGCGGCAGGGGGAGAGACCCAGTACTTC. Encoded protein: CASSLAAGGETQYF.

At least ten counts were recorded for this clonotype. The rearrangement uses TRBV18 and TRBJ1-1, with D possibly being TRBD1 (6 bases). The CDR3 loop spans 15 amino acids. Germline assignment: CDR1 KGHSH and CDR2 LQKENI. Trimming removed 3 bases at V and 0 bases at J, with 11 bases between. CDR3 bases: TGTGCCAGCTCACCCCAAGGACAGTTGAACACTGAAGCTTTCTTT. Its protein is CASSPQGQLNTEAFF.

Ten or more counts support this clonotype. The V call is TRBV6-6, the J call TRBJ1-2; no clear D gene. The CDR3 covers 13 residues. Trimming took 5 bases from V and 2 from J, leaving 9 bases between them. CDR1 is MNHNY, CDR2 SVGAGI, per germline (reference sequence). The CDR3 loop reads CASSPGQNYGYTF. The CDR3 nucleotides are TGTGCCAGCAGTCCGGGCCAAAACTATGGCTACACCTTC.

Written as DNA, the CDR3 is TGTGCCAGCAGCTTATCGGCTAGCACAGATACGCAGTATTTT. Its translation is CASSLSASTDTQYF. V and J are TRBV7-9 and TRBJ2-3; no firm D call. V lost 2 bases to trimming and J lost 0 bases, with 6 bases between them. The CDR3 sequence is 14 residues long. Looked up from germline, CDR1 is SEHNR and CDR2 is FQNEAQ (reference sequence).

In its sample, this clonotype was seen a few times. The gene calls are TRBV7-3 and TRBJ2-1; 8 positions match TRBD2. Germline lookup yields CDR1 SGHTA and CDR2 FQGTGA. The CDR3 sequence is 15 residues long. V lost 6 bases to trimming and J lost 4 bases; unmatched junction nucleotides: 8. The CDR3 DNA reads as TGTGCCAGCAGGCGGGAGGCCACGACGTACAATGAGCAGTTCTTC. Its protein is CASRREATTYNEQFF.

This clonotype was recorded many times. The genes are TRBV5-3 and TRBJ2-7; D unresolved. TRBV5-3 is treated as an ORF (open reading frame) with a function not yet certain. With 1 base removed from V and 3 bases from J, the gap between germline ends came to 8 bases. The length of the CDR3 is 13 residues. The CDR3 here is CARSLPFFYEQYF. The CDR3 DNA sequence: TGTGCCAGAAGCTTGCCCTTTTTCTACGAGCAGTACTTC.

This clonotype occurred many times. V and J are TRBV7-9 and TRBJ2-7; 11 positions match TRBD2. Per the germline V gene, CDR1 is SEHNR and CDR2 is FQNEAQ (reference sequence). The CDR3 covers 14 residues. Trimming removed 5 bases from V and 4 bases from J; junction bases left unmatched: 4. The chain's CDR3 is CASSPLAGVYEQYF. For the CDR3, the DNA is TGTGCCAGCAGCCCACTAGCGGGAGTGTACGAGCAGTACTTC. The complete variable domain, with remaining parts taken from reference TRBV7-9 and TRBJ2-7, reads DTGVSQNPRHKITKRGQNVTFRCDPISEHNRLYWYRQTLGQGPEFLTYFQNEAQLEKSRLLSDRFSAERPKGSFSTLEIQRTEQGDSAMYLCASSPLAGVYEQYFGPGTRLTVT.

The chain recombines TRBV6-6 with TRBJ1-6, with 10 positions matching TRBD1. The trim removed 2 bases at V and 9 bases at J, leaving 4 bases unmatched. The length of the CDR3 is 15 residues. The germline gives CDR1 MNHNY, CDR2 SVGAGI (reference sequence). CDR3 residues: CASSYVRDRGSPLHF. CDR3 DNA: TGTGCCAGCAGTTACGTTCGGGACAGGGGTTCACCCCTCCACTTT.

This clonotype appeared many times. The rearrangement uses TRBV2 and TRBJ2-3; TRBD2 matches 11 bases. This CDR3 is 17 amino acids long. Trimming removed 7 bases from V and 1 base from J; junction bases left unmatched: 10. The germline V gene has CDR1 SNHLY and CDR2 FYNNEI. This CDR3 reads CASIDPGTSGRTDTQYF. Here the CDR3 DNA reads TGTGCCAGCATCGACCCCGGGACTAGCGGACGCACAGATACGCAGTATTTT.

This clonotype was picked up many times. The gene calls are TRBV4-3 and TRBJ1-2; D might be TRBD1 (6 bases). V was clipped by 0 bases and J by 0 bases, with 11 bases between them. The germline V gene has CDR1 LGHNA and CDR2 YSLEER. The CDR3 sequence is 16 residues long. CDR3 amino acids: CASSQDYGQPNYGYTF. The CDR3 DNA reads TGCGCCAGCAGCCAAGATTACGGACAGCCTAACTATGGCTACACCTTC.

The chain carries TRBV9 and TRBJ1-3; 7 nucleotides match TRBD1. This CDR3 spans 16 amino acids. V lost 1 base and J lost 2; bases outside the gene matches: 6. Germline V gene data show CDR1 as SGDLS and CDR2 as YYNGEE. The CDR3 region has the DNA TGTGCCAGCAGCGTAAATACAGGGGCGACTGGAAACACCATATATTTT. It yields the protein CASSVNTGATGNTIYF.

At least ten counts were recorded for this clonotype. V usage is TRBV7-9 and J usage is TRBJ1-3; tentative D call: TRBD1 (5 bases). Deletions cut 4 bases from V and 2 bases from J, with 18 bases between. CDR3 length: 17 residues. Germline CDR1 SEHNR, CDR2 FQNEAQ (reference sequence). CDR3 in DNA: TGTGCCAGCAGCTCTCCCTCCGGACAAAGTGCTGGAAACACCATATATTTT. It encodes CASSSPSGQSAGNTIYF.

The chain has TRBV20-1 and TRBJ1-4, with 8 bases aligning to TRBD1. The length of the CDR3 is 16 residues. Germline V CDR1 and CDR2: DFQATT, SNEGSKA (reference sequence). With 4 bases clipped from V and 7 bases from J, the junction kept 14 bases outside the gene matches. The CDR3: CSAIPGGQAGREKLFF. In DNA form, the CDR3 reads TGCAGTGCTATTCCGGGGGGACAGGCCGGTCGTGAAAAACTGTTTTTT.